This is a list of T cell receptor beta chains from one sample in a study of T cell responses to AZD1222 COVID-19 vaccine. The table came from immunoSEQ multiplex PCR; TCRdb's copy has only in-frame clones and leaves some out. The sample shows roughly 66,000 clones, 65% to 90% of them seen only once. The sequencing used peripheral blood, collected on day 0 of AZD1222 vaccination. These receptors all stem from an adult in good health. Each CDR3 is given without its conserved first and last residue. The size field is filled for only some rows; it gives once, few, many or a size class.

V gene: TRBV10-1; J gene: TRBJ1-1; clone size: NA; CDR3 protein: ASSESVGTEAF
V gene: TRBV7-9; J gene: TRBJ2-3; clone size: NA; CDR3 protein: ASSFFGGTDTQY
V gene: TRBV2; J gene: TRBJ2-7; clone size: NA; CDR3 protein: ASSEVQGSSYEQY
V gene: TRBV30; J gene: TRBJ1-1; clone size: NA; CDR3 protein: AWSTGTNTEAF
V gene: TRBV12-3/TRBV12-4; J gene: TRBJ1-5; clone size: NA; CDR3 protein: ASRSTGTKSQH
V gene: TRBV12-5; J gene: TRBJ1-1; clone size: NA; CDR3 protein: ASGLVGTGGDTEAF
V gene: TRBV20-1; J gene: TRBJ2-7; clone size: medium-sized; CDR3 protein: SASEISGQYHREQY
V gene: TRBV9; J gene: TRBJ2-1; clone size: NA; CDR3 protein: ASSVDPRTGRNNEQF
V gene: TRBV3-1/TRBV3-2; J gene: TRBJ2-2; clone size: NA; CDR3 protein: ASSQGAPANTGELF
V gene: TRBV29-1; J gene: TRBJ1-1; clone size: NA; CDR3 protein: SVVPSGGLGLGTEAF
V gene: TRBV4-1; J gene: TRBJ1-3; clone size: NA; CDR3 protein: ASSQEGNTIY
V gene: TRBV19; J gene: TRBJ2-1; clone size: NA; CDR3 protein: ASSISSGGSYNEQF
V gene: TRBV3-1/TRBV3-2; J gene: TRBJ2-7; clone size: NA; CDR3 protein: ASSRATGTYEQY
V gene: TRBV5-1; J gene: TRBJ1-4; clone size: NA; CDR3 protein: ASSLRAENEKLF
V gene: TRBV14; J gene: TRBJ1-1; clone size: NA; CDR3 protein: ASSQAKLFSNTEAF
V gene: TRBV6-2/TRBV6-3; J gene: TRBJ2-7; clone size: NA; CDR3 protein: ASTPRGSSYEQY
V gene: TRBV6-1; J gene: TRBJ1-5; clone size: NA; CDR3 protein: ASSDQGRNQPQH
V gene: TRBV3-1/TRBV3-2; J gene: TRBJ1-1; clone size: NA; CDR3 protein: ASRKWTGGLGTEAF
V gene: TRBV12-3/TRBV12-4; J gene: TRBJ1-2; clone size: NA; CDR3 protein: ASSLRGNYGYT
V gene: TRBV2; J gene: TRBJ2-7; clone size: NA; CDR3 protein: ASRQRQGTYEQY
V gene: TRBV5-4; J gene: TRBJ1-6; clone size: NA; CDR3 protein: ASQLQGQHSPLH
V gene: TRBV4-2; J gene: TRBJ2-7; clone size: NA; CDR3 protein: ASSQSSTTGQTYEQY
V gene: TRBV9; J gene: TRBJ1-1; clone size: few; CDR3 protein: ASSAEGLPTEAF
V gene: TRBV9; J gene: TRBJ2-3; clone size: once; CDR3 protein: ASSVSGGGTDTQY
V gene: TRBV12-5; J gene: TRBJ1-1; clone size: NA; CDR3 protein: ASGYRTGQGTEAF
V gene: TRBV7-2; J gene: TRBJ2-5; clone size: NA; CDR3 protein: ASSPRLAGLPEAQY
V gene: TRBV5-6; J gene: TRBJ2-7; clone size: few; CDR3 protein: ASSGRLAYEQY
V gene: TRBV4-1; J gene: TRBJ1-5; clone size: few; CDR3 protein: ASSQDPSFYSNQPQH
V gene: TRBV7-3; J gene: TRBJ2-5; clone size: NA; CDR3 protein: ASSRDRAEETQY
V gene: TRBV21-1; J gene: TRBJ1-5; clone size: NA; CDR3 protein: ASSKVLEQNNQPQH
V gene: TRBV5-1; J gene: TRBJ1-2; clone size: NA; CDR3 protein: ASSSDPNYGYT
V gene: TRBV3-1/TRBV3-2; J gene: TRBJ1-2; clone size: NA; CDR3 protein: ASSQDSVGLEYDYGYT
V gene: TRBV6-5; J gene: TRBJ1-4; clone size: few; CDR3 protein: ASSYSRGTGHEKLF
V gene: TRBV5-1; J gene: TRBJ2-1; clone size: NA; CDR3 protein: ASSWDRASSYNEQF
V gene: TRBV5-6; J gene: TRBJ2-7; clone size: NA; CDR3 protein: ASSLNDGYEQY
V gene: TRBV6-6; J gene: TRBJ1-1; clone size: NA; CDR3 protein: ASSYEAGSGTEAF
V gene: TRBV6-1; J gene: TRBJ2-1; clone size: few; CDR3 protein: ASSDDRGSVQF
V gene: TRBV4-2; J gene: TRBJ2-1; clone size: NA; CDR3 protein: ASSQDSSSGGAYNEQF
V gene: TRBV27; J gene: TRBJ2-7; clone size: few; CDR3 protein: ASTPVAGDAEQY
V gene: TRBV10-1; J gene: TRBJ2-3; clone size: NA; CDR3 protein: ASSEELADFSSTDTQY
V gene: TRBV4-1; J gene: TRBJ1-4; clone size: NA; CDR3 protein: ASSRGPVAGGYEKLF
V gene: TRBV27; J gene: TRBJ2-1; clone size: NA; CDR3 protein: ASSFYNEQF
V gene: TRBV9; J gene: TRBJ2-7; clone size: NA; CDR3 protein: ASSVEAQGGYEQY
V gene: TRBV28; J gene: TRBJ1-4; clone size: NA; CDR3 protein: ASTAVYEKLF
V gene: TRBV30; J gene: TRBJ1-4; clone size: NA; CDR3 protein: AWRDGPGREKLF
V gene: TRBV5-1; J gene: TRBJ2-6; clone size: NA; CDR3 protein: ASSFGAASGANVLT
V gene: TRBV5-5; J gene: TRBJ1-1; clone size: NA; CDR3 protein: ASSLGQGARNTEAF
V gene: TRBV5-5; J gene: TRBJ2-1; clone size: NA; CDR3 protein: ASSLAWRGDYNEQF
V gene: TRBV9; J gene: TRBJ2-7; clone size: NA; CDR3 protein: ASSERGGSEQY
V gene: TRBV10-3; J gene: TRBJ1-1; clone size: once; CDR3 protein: AIKRTGEENTEAF
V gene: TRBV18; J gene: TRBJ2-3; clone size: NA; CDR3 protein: ASSPTDTQY